This T cell receptor beta chain is from a study of control samples from healthy donors and cancer patients. Assay: immunoSEQ multiplex PCR; the TCRdb copy retains only in-frame clones and omits some. The sample records approximately 170,000 clones, more than 80% being singletons. Germline assignment: CDR1 GTSNPN and CDR2 SVGIG (reference sequence). Trimming pared 2 bases from V and 7 bases from J, leaving 14 bases between. The CDR3 runs 14 residues. This rearrangement joins TRBV30 to TRBJ2-2, with D unclear. Specimen: blood. This receptor was identified in a man aged 25 to 45 in good health. DNA of the CDR3: TGTGCCTGGAGTTACCCTATTACGGACGGGGAGCTGTTTTTT. This gives the protein CAWSYPITDGELFF.